This T cell receptor beta chain was recorded in a study of early T cells in non-severe SARS-CoV-2 infection. Study at large: The study sequenced bulk RNA from unsorted whole blood, with chains unpaired.

V dropped 4 bases and J dropped 3; count of bases not matched to a gene: 3. The CDR3 is made up of 14 amino acids. Germline CDR1 and CDR2: MNHEY and SVGAGI. General study points: Clonotype matching in VDJdb favored anti-spike CD8 responses and did not capture private and CD4 specificities.

Individual cDNA molecules were tagged with unique molecular identifiers. TCRdb redid the calling of the 5' RACE reads with MiXCR, one entry per CDR3 protein. The sample includes tens of thousands of distinct CDR3 sequences, roughly 5.8% of them seen just once. Note on this clonotype: Its target is unknown.

Source material: whole blood. This chain uses TRBV6-5 with TRBJ2-7; TRBD1 matches at 10 bases. The TCR originated in an adult who was a healthcare worker with PCR-confirmed SARS-CoV-2 infection or an uninfected control (not recorded which). CDR3 sequence: CASSLTGGGYEQYF. In DNA form, the CDR3 reads TGTGCCAGCAGTTTGACAGGGGGCGGCTACGAGCAGTACTTC.